The entry that follows covers one TCR beta chain sequence. In terms of age and location, participants ranged from roughly 18 to 95 years and lived in about 25 US areas. This record comes from a study of blood T cell repertoires in COVID-19. Study-wide background: Sample material is recorded as cDNA or gDNA derived from T cells, B-cell-depleted T cells, or PBMCs.

Assay: immunoSEQ multiplex PCR; the TCRdb copy retains only in-frame clones and omits some. The data hold about 300,000 clones, with 65% to 90% observed a single time. Material: PBMCs or T cells enriched from blood (not recorded which). The sequence derives from a woman younger than 30 who had recovered from COVID-19.

The CDR3 spells CASSLKLASYEQYF. The CDR3 DNA reads TGTGCCAGCAGTTTAAAGCTAGCTTCTTACGAGCAGTACTTC. The rearrangement joins TRBV28 to TRBJ2-7; D perhaps matches TRBD2 (5 bases). CDR3 size: 14 residues. V lost 2 bases, J lost 4 bases, and 12 bases lay in between. Germline V gives CDR1 MDHEN, CDR2 SYDVKM.